A single sample gave rise to the 16 T cell receptor beta chains below, sequenced in a study of blood T cell repertoires in COVID-19 (dated by TCRdb to the early 2020s). Library method: the immunoSEQ multiplex PCR assay. What TCRdb holds here is the immuneACCESS table cut down to in-frame rearrangements. Part of the clones is not present; checked against another copy, under half of the missing clones reflect an unresolved V gene, and the others are unexplained. The sample has approximately 250,000 clones on record, about 87% of them singletons. Around 1.3% of the sample comes from the top ten. The material sequenced was PBMCs or T cells enriched from blood (not recorded which). The source of these receptors is a woman in her 40s with acute COVID-19.

The rearrangement joins TRBV20-1 to TRBJ2-3, with a tentative D call TRBD2 (5 bases). The germline CDR1 and CDR2 sequences are DFQATT and SNEGSKA (reference sequence). The V end was cut by 3 bases, the J end by 2 bases, with 15 bases between. The CDR3 covers 15 residues. CDR3 nucleotides: TGCAGTGCTAGTTCAGGACTGGATAACACAGATACGCAGTATTTT. Its protein is CSASSGLDNTDTQYF.

This rearrangement joins TRBV19 to TRBJ1-5; D is perhaps TRBD1 (5 bases). This CDR3 has 17 amino acids. Trimming stripped 3 bases from V and 0 bases from J, with 15 bases between. From germline, CDR1 is LNHDA and CDR2 SQIVND (reference sequence). CDR3 residues: CASSIHPEGLSNQPQHF. The CDR3 DNA reads TGTGCCAGTAGTATTCACCCGGAGGGACTTAGCAATCAGCCCCAGCATTTT.

This clone was seen just once. This sequence joins TRBV4-2 and TRBJ2-7; TRBD2 matches 10 bases. In germline, CDR1 is LGHNA, CDR2 YNFKEQ. Trimming at V came to 0 bases and at J to 5 bases, leaving 13 bases not matched to a gene. CDR3 length equals 18 residues. CDR3 sequence: CASSQDILSGTSVDEQYF. CDR3 coding DNA: TGTGCCAGCAGCCAAGATATTTTATCCGGGACTAGCGTAGACGAGCAGTACTTC.

V gene TRBV5-1 combines with J gene TRBJ2-2, with 8 positions matching TRBD2. The CDR3 contains 17 residues. Per the germline V gene, CDR1 is SGHRS and CDR2 is YFSETQ. V lost 1 base and J lost 3; bases outside the gene matches: 8. DNA for the CDR3: TGCGCCAGCAGCTTGATGATAGCGGGATTTCACACCGGGGAGCTGTTTTTT. Its translation is CASSLMIAGFHTGELFF.

A word on this clone: A junction boundary mismatches the germline segment, possibly from a read error. The genes are TRBV10-3 and TRBJ2-1, with 9 nucleotides matching TRBD2. Germline-derived CDR1 and CDR2 are ENHRY and SYGVKD. CDR3 length: 14 residues. CDR3 protein: CAISEAGTSPTPLF. The CDR3 DNA reads TGTGCCATCAGTGAGGCAGGGACTAGCCCGACGCCGCTCTTC.

The chain employs TRBV27 and TRBJ2-1; 7 bases fit TRBD1. The CDR3 consists of 14 residues. CDR1 and CDR2 (germline): MNHEY, SMNVEV (reference sequence). The V gene end was trimmed by 5 bases and the J gene end by 7 bases; junction bases not matched to a gene: 8. The CDR3 here is CASSDRTGPNEQFF. The CDR3 DNA sequence: TGTGCCAGCAGTGACCGGACAGGACCAAATGAGCAGTTCTTC.

J is TRBJ2-3 and V is TRBV28; 9 bases are shared with TRBD2. V trimming: 6 bases; J trimming: 2 bases; junction bases outside the gene matches: 6. Germline assignment: CDR1 MDHEN and CDR2 SYDVKM. The CDR3 covers 15 residues. As DNA, the CDR3 is TGTGCCAGCAGCAGTAGCGGGAGAGTCACAGATACGCAGTATTTT. It codes for CASSSSGRVTDTQYF.

This rearrangement joins TRBV15 to TRBJ2-5, with 7 positions matching TRBD2. Trimming cost V 1 base and J 5 bases; bases outside gene matches: 7. The germline V gene has CDR1 LNHNV and CDR2 YYDKDF (reference sequence). This CDR3 has 15 residues. The CDR3 DNA sequence: TGTGCCACCAGCAGAGGTGGCCGGGAGGCGGAGACCCAGTACTTC. Translating it yields CATSRGGREAETQYF.

This clone occurred a few times. This chain links TRBV7-2 with TRBJ1-1, with D tentatively TRBD1 (6 bases). Trimming pared 3 bases from V and 0 bases from J, leaving 8 bases between. The CDR3 spans 14 residues. CDR1 SGHTA and CDR2 FQGNSA come from the germline V gene. The chain's CDR3 is CASSLAGVNTEAFF. In nucleotides, the CDR3 is TGTGCCAGCAGCTTGGCAGGGGTGAACACTGAAGCTTTCTTT.

J is TRBJ1-5 and V is TRBV7-9; the match to TRBD1 covers 7 bases. The ends lost 4 bases at V and 0 bases at J; junction bases unmatched: 3. The CDR3 loop spans 15 amino acids. Germline V gives CDR1 SEHNR, CDR2 FQNEAQ (reference sequence). CDR3 protein: CASSSDRYSNQPQHF. CDR3 DNA sequence: TGTGCCAGCAGCTCGGACAGGTATAGCAATCAGCCCCAGCATTTT.

The V and J genes are TRBV7-9 and TRBJ1-2; the D gene is possibly TRBD1 (6 bases). V dropped 4 bases and J dropped 1 base, with 10 bases sitting between them. Looked up from germline, CDR1 is SEHNR and CDR2 is FQNEAQ (reference sequence). The CDR3 contains 14 residues. CDR3 DNA sequence: TGTGCCAGCAGCTCAGGGACAAATAACTATGGCTACACCTTC. Its translation is CASSSGTNNYGYTF.

The genes are TRBV6-2 or TRBV6-3 and TRBJ1-4, with 7 bases lining up with TRBD1. The V gene's germline CDR1 is MNHEY and CDR2 SVGEGT. CDR3 size: 13 residues. With 5 bases clipped from V and 7 bases from J, the junction kept 4 bases outside the gene matches. CDR3 nucleotide sequence: TGTGCCAGCAGTGGGACAGCATTTGAAAAACTGTTTTTT. Translation: CASSGTAFEKLFF.

The chain carries TRBV27 and TRBJ1-1; TRBD1 aligns across 9 bases. The V gene's germline CDR1 is MNHEY and CDR2 SMNVEV (reference sequence). This CDR3 is 15 amino acids long. With 5 bases clipped from V and 6 bases from J, the junction kept 10 bases outside the gene matches. CDR3 sequence reads: CASSQWGQGSSEAFF. CDR3 DNA sequence: TGTGCCAGCAGTCAATGGGGACAGGGATCCTCTGAAGCTTTCTTT.

V gene TRBV9 combines with J gene TRBJ2-1; 7 bases match TRBD1. The CDR3 loop spans 16 amino acids. Germline trimming cut 3 bases from V and 4 bases from J; bases unmatched to any gene: 10. Germline V gives CDR1 SGDLS, CDR2 YYNGEE. Here the CDR3 DNA reads TGTGCCAGCAGCGGAACACGGGACAGAGGTTACAATGAGCAGTTCTTC. It yields the protein CASSGTRDRGYNEQFF.

This clone occurred once. The chain carries TRBV14 and TRBJ1-3; D unclear. The CDR3 totals 17 residues. Trimming took 4 bases from V and 0 from J, leaving 16 bases between them. Germline V gives CDR1 SGHDN, CDR2 FVKESK. CDR3 nucleotide sequence: TGTGCCAGCAGCCCACAGATCTACGCTTACTCTGGAAACACCATATATTTT. Protein sequence: CASSPQIYAYSGNTIYF.

This clone has a single count. V and J are TRBV24-1 and TRBJ2-1; 15 positions match TRBD2. The germline V gene encodes CDR1 KGHDR and CDR2 SFDVKD. The CDR3 runs 16 residues. The V and J ends lost 4 bases and 9 bases, in that order; junction bases with no gene match: 6. The CDR3 nucleotides read TGTGCCACCAGTGAACGGACTAGCGGGAGGGGATTTGAGCAGTTCTTC. Translating it yields CATSERTSGRGFEQFF.